The sequence of this T cell receptor beta chain was determined in a study of T cell clonotyping in hematopoietic cell transplantation. Study-wide findings and caveats: At the given depth, recipient repertoires were over 97% de novo clonotypes.

CDR3 length: 11 amino acids. Germline V gene data show CDR1 as DFQATT and CDR2 as SNEGSKA (reference sequence). With V trimmed by 4 bases and J by 6 bases, 0 bases remained unmatched. In the case of this clone: Its specificity is unknown.

Assay used: immunoSEQ multiplex PCR; TCRdb lists only in-frame clones, some missing. In the table there are some 4,000 clones, approximately 80% of which are singletons. This TCR was recovered from a male patient aged 50 or older who had an allogeneic stem cell transplant from an unrelated donor, so the T cells may come from the graft donor. Some clones in this sample may be carry-over from other donors' samples. Here the sequenced sample was peripheral blood mononuclear cells, taken 100 days after allogeneic stem cell transplant. The chain is built from TRBV20-1 and TRBJ2-3; 8 bases map to TRBD1. The CDR3 is CSATGGDTQYF. For the CDR3, the DNA is TGCAGTGCTACAGGGGGCGATACGCAGTATTTT.